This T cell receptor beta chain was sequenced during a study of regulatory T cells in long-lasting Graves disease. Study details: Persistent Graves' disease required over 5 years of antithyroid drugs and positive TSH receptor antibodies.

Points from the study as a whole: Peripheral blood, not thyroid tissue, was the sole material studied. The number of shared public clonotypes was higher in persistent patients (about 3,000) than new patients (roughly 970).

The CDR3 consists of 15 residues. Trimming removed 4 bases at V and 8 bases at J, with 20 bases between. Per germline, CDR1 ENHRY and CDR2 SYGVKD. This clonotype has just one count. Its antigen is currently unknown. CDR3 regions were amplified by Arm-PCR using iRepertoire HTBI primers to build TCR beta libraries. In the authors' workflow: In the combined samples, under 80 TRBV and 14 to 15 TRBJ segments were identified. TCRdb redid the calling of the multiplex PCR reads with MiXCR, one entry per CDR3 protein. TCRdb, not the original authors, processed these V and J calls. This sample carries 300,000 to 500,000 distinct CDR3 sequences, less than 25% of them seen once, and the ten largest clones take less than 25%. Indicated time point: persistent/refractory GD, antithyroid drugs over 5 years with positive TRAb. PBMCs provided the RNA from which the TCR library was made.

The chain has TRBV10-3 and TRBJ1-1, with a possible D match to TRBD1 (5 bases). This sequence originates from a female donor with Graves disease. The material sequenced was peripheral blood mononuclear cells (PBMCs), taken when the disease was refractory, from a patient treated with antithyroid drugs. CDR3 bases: TGTGCCATCAGTGGCTTTAACAGGCAACGGTACGAAGCTTTCTTT. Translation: CAISGFNRQRYEAFF.